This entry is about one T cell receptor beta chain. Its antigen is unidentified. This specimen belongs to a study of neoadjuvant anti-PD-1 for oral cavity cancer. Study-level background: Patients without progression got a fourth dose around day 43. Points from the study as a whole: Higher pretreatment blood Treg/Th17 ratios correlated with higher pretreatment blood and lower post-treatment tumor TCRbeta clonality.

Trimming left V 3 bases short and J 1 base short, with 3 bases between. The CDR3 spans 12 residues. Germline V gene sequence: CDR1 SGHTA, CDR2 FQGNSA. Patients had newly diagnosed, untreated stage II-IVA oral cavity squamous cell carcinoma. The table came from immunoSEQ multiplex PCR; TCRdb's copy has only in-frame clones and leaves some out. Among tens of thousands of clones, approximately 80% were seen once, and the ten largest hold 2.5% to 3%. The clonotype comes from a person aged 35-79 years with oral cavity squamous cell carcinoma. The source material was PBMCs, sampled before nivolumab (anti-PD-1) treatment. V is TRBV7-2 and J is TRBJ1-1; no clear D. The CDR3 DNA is TGTGCCAGCAGCTTGACGAACACTGAAGCTTTCTTT. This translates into CASSLTNTEAFF. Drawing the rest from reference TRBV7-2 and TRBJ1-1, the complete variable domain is GAGVSQSPSNKVTEKGKDVELRCDPISGHTALYWYRQSLGQGLEFLIYFQGNSAPDKSGLPSDRFSAERTGGSVSTLTIQRTQQEDSAVYLCASSLTNTEAFFGQGTRLTVV.